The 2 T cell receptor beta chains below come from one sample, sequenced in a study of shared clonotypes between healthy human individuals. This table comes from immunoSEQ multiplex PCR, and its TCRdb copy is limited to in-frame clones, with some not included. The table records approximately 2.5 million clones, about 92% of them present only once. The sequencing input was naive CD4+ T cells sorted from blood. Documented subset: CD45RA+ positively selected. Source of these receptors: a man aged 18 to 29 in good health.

As DNA, the CDR3 is TGCAGTGCTTCCAGTGATGAGCAGTTCTTC. This translates into CSASSDEQFF. This chain links TRBV20-1 with TRBJ2-1; unclear D gene. From germline, CDR1 is DFQATT and CDR2 SNEGSKA (reference sequence). The CDR3 is 10 amino acids. V was trimmed by 5 bases and J by 8 bases, leaving 7 bases between them.

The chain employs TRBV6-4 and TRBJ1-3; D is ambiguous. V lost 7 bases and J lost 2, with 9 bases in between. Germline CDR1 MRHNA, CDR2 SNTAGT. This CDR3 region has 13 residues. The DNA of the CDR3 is TGTGCCAGCACCCCCCGGCCTGGAAACACCATATATTTT. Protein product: CASTPRPGNTIYF.